A selection of T cell receptor beta chains follows, all from one sample in a study of human T cells and chemical hapten exposure. TCRdb analysed the RACE reads with MiXCR anew, one entry per CDR3 protein. The table has 85,000 to 100,000 distinct CDR3 sequences, 9.5% to 15% seen once. Sequenced here: whole blood, sampled in connection with sensitization to the hapten diphenylcyclopropenone (DPC). These TCRs come from a woman aged 40 to 50 with alopecia areata. Some clones in this sample may be carry-over from other donors' samples. CDR3s leave out the opening cysteine and the closing phenylalanine or tryptophan. Some rows mark clone size as missing; the rest say once, few, many or name a class of expanded clone.

abundance,v_gene,j_gene,CDR3aa
few,TRBV20-1,TRBJ2-3,SAPEGLSTDTQY
few,TRBV12-3/TRBV12-4,TRBJ2-7,ASRIGTGNRIH
NA,TRBV18,TRBJ2-1,ASSPPRLAAAGNEQF
NA,TRBV28,TRBJ2-3,ASRDGTGRTDTQY
medium-sized,TRBV15,TRBJ2-6,ATSRDHSGANVLT
once,TRBV29-1,TRBJ1-1,SAALLNTEAF
NA,TRBV7-9,TRBJ1-6,ASSSTDRGNSSLH
NA,TRBV12-3/TRBV12-4,TRBJ2-1,ASSLGQGPYEQF
NA,TRBV30,TRBJ2-7,AWSPSLAGAGEQY
NA,TRBV10-3,TRBJ2-5,AIKAREGLETQY
NA,TRBV6-2/TRBV6-3,TRBJ2-5,ASSYSSGQETQY
NA,TRBV27,TRBJ2-1,ASSLGGRVGNEQF
few,TRBV20-1,TRBJ2-5,SATPRRETQY
NA,TRBV10-1,TRBJ2-7,ARTGGPAGEQY
few,TRBV11-2,TRBJ2-7,ASSSGTSDYEQY
many,TRBV29-1,TRBJ2-7,SVEARDTVYEQY
NA,TRBV18,TRBJ2-3,ASSPKSGAFADTQY
NA,TRBV21-1,TRBJ1-4,ASSRKIPGHGEKLF
many,TRBV5-1,TRBJ2-3,ASSSGLAELDTQY
NA,TRBV7-3,TRBJ2-3,ASSPRTSGPTSTDTQY
few,TRBV14,TRBJ2-3,ASSPIGGPSTDTQY
many,TRBV20-1,TRBJ2-7,SAQVGDRYEQY